Listed below are T cell receptor beta chains from one sample, sequenced in a study of PD-1 blockade in classical Hodgkin lymphoma. Data came from immunoSEQ multiplex PCR; TCRdb stores just in-frame clones and leaves some out. This sample carries under 110,000 clones, about 89% of them seen once, and the ten largest clones take about 7.1%. Source: peripheral blood mononuclear cells (PBMCs), taken before the second cycle of nivolumab. The receptors shown here come from a human donor with classical Hodgkin lymphoma. Both conserved end residues are part of each CDR3. The order of the fields is V gene, D gene, clone size, J gene, CDR3 protein, CDR3 DNA. D genes are given only for firm matches. Rows may omit the clone size; those that give it use once, few, many or a size class.

>TRBV28|TRBD1|-|TRBJ2-4
CASSRDSAKNIQYF
TGTGCCAGCAGTCGGGACAGTGCCAAAAACATTCAGTACTTC
>TRBV18|TRBD2|-|TRBJ2-1
CASSPGAGNEQFF
TGTGCCAGCTCCCCGGGAGCGGGGAATGAGCAGTTCTTC
>TRBV5-1|-|-|TRBJ2-4
CASSVGQSNIQYF
TGCGCCAGCAGCGTAGGACAGTCAAACATTCAGTACTTC
>TRBV7-9|-|-|TRBJ2-7
CASSLAVGTPTDYEQYF
TGTGCCAGCAGCTTAGCGGTTGGGACACCCACGGACTACGAGCAATACTTC
>TRBV18|-|-|TRBJ1-3
CASSPTRGPGNTIYF
TGTGCCAGCTCCCCGACCCGGGGTCCTGGAAACACCATATATTTT
>TRBV4-1|TRBD2|-|TRBJ2-7
CASSRGRGGDPYEQYF
TGCGCCAGCAGCCGCGGGAGGGGGGGGGACCCCTACGAGCAGTACTTC
>TRBV9|-|-|TRBJ1-1
CASNQGVSAGRTEAFF
TGTGCCAGCAACCAAGGTGTGAGTGCAGGTAGGACTGAAGCTTTCTTT
>TRBV9|-|-|TRBJ2-2
CASTTGTGELFF
TGTGCCAGCACCACCGGGACCGGGGAGCTGTTTTTT
>TRBV5-1|TRBD1|-|TRBJ2-3
CASRLGQGTSTDTQYF
TGCGCCAGCAGACTTGGACAGGGTACTAGCACAGATACGCAGTATTTT
>TRBV7-6|-|-|TRBJ1-1
CASSRYASGNSAFF
TGTGCCAGCAGCCGATACGCTTCCGGGAACAGTGCTTTCTTT
>TRBV5-1|-|-|TRBJ1-6
CASSLEGGVNSPLHF
TGCGCCAGCAGCTTAGAAGGGGGAGTTAATTCACCCCTCCACTTT
>TRBV7-9|-|few|TRBJ2-7
CASSLVVEQYF
TGTGCCAGCAGCTTAGTGGTTGAGCAGTACTTC
>TRBV19|-|-|TRBJ1-5
CASTMGYSNQPQHF
TGTGCCAGTACCATGGGGTATAGCAATCAGCCCCAGCATTTT
>TRBV7-2|-|once|TRBJ2-5
CASSFGSGARETQYF
TGTGCCAGCAGCTTTGGGTCGGGGGCCAGGGAGACCCAGTACTTC
>TRBV6-5|-|-|TRBJ1-2
CASGSDHYGYTF
TGTGCCAGCGGATCAGATCACTATGGCTACACCTTC
>TRBV29-1|-|-|TRBJ2-3
CSVQPSTDTQYF
TGCAGCGTACAACCTAGCACAGATACGCAGTATTTT
>TRBV10-3|-|-|TRBJ2-3
CATQISTDTQYF
TGTGCCACCCAGATTAGCACAGATACGCAGTATTTT
>TRBV5-5|-|-|TRBJ2-2
CASSLTPERELFF
TGTGCCAGCAGCTTGACACCAGAGCGGGAGCTGTTTTTT
>TRBV15|TRBD1|-|TRBJ1-1
CATSRKTGFNTEAFF
TGTGCCACCAGCAGAAAGACAGGGTTTAACACTGAAGCTTTCTTT
>TRBV2|TRBD1|-|TRBJ1-2
CATPDRAHGYTF
TGTGCCACCCCCGACAGGGCACATGGCTACACCTTC
>TRBV6-6|-|once|TRBJ2-5
CASSYSNGWETQYF
TGTGCCAGCAGTTACTCGAATGGGTGGGAGACCCAGTACTTC
>TRBV4-3|-|-|TRBJ2-2
CASSQGYTGELFF
TGCGCCAGCAGCCAAGGGTACACCGGGGAGCTGTTTTTT
>TRBV6-5|TRBD1|few|TRBJ1-2
CASTRDRNYGYTF
TGTGCCAGCACCCGGGACAGGAACTATGGCTACACCTTC
>TRBV11-2|-|-|TRBJ2-1
CASSLDGQGENEQFF
TGTGCCAGCAGCTTAGATGGCCAGGGCGAAAATGAGCAGTTCTTC
>TRBV19|-|-|TRBJ2-1
CASRNYNEQFF
TGTGCCAGCAGAAACTACAATGAGCAGTTCTTC
>TRBV10-2|-|-|TRBJ2-7
CASSEAPHYEQYF
TGCGCCAGCAGTGAGGCCCCCCACTACGAGCAGTACTTC
>TRBV2|-|-|TRBJ2-6
CASSEDGSGANVLTF
TGTGCCAGCAGTGAAGACGGCTCTGGGGCCAACGTCCTGACTTTC
>TRBV18|-|-|TRBJ2-4
CASSPPDPTKPDKNIQYF
TGTGCCAGCTCACCACCTGACCCAACGAAACCAGACAAAAACATTCAGTACTTC
>TRBV6-5|-|-|TRBJ2-1
CASSYLQGGNNEQFF
TGTGCCAGCAGTTACCTACAGGGGGGGAACAATGAGCAGTTCTTC
>TRBV30|-|-|TRBJ1-1
CAWSSQGPTEAFF
TGTGCCTGGAGTTCCCAGGGGCCCACTGAAGCTTTCTTT
>TRBV4-3|-|-|TRBJ1-1
CASSSGTNTEAFF
TGCGCCAGCAGCTCCGGGACAAACACTGAAGCTTTCTTT
>TRBV30|-|-|TRBJ1-6
CASLPQVWNSPLHF
TGTGCCTCACTCCCACAGGTTTGGAATTCACCCCTCCACTTT
>TRBV19|-|-|TRBJ2-7
CASSIAGSSYEQYF
TGTGCCAGTAGTATTGCTGGGAGCTCCTACGAGCAGTACTTC
>TRBV7-6|-|-|TRBJ1-1
CASSYSENTEAFF
TGTGCCAGCAGTTATTCAGAGAACACTGAAGCTTTCTTT
>TRBV29-1|-|-|TRBJ1-1
CSVTTGIHTEAFF
TGCAGCGTAACCACAGGAATTCACACTGAAGCTTTCTTT
>TRBV2|-|-|TRBJ2-4
CASSLAWAGNIQYF
TGTGCCAGCAGTCTGGCTTGGGCTGGGAACATTCAGTACTTC
>TRBV4-3|TRBD1|-|TRBJ1-3
CASSQDDADRVISGNTIYF
TGCGCCAGCAGCCAAGACGATGCCGACAGGGTGATTTCTGGAAACACCATATATTTT
>TRBV25-1|TRBD1|-|TRBJ1-2
CASSDYKSRDRYNYGYTF
TGTGCCAGCAGTGATTACAAAAGCCGGGACAGGTACAACTATGGCTACACCTTC
>TRBV2|TRBD2|-|TRBJ2-1
CASRTGLALYNEQFF
TGTGCCAGCAGGACGGGACTAGCGCTCTACAATGAGCAGTTCTTC
>TRBV7-6|-|-|TRBJ1-1
CASSPQGGGSEAFF
TGTGCCAGCAGCCCGCAGGGAGGAGGCTCTGAAGCTTTCTTT
>TRBV7-7|-|-|TRBJ2-7
CASSLGDTGEEQYF
TGTGCCAGCAGCTTGGGAGACACGGGTGAGGAGCAGTACTTC
>TRBV27|-|-|TRBJ1-1
CASSLMGMATEAFF
TGTGCCAGCAGTTTAATGGGTATGGCCACTGAAGCTTTCTTT
>TRBV21-1|-|-|TRBJ1-1
CASSIPGQKKNTEAFF
TGTGCCAGCAGCATCCCGGGACAGAAAAAGAACACTGAAGCTTTCTTT
>TRBV30|TRBD1|-|TRBJ2-7
CAWSNRGIIEQYF
TGTGCCTGGAGTAACAGGGGGATTATCGAGCAGTACTTC
>TRBV5-4|TRBD1|once|TRBJ2-1
CASSLQGVGEQFF
TGTGCCAGCAGCTTACAGGGGGTAGGTGAGCAGTTCTTC